The subject of this entry is one TCR beta chain. What it binds is not known. Using RNA transcripts, the TCR beta CDR3 regions were amplified. HTBI primers were used in a first-round RT-PCR, which preceded a second-round multiplex PCR. Via MiXCR, TCRdb re-called the multiplex PCR reads, giving one row per CDR3 protein. The sample carries over a million distinct CDR3 sequences, 35% to 45% recorded once. The CDR3 has 15 amino acids. Germline V lookup: CDR1 SGHAT, CDR2 FQNNGV. After removal of 5 bases from V and 11 bases from J, the junction contained 10 bases not matched to a gene. The source of the sample is a study of Graves' ophthalmopathy and Graves' hyperthyroidism. Hyperthyroidism cases were recent diagnoses of under 2 months' duration in people aged 18 to 65. Clinical symptoms, serum thyroxine, TRAb, thyroid ultrasound and orbital computed tomography were relied on for diagnosis. The study's findings and limits: This model predicted ophthalmopathy progression (sensitivity roughly 71%, specificity around 72%). Ophthalmopathy versus stable hyperthyroidism: 13-signature model gave around 86% sensitivity, around 81% specificity.

Sequencing was carried out using peripheral blood or thyroid tissue (not recorded which). This TCR derives from an adult man with Graves' hyperthyroidism. The chain carries TRBV11-2 and TRBJ1-6; 9 bases line up with TRBD1. CDR3 sequence reads: CASSPSSGQGTPLHF. In DNA, the CDR3 is TGTGCCAGCAGCCCGTCTAGCGGACAGGGGACACCCCTCCACTTT.